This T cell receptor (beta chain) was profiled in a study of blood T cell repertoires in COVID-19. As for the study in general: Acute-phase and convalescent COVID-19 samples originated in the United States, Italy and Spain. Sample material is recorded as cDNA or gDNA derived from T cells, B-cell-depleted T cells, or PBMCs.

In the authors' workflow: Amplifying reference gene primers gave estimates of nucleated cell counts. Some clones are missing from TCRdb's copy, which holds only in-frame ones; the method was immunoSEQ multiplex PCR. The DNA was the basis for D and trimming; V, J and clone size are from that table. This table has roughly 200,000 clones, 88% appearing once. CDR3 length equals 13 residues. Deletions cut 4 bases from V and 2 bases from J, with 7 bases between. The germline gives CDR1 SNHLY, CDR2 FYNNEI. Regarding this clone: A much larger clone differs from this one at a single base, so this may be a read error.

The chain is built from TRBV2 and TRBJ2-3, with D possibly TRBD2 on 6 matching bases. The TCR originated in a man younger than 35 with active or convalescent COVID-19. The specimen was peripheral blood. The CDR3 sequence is CASSGTITDTQYF. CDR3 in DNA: TGTGCCAGCAGTGGGACTATCACAGATACGCAGTATTTT.